This TCR beta chain appears in the sequencing data of a study of graft-versus-host responses after intestinal transplantation. The CDR3 sequence is 17 residues long. V was cut by 1 base and J by 1 base, with 17 bases left in between. Germline V gene sequence: CDR1 LGHNA, CDR2 YNFKEQ. Produced via immunoSEQ multiplex PCR; TCRdb's table is partial and in-frame only. The top ten hold 3% to 3.5% of the sample, which has under 150,000 clones, approximately 95% seen once. This clone occurred once. Its antigen is currently unknown. This TCR derives from a human donor who received an intestinal transplant. The sequences come from unstimulated CD8+ T cells sorted from spleen or lymph node cells, collected before intestinal transplant. The chain uses TRBV4-2 and TRBJ2-7; D is undetermined. CDR3 sequence reads: CASSQGTVVLSSYEQYF. CDR3 DNA sequence: TGTGCCAGCAGCCAAGGGACCGTAGTCCTTAGTTCCTACGAGCAGTACTTC.